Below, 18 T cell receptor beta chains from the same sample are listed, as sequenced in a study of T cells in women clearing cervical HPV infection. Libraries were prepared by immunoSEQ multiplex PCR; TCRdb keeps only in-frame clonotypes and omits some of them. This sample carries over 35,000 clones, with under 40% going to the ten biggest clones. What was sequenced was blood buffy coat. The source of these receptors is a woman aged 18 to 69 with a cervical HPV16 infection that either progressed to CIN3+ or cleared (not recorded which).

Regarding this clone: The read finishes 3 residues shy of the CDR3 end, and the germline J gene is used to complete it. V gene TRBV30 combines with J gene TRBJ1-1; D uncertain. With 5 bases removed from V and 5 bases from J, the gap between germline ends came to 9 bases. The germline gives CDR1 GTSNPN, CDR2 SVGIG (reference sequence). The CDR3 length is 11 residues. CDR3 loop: CAWVLPTEAFF. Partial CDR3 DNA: TGTGCCTGGGTCCTACCTACTGAA.

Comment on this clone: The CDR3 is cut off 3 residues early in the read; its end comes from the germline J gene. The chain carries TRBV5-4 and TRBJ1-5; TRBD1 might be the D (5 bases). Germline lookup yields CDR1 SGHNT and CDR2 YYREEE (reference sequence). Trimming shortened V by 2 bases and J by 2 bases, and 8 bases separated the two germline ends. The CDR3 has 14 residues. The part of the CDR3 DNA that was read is TGTGCCAGCAGCTTTAAAGGGGGCAATCAGCCC. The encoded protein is CASSFKGGNQP. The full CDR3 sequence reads CASSFKGGNQPQHF.

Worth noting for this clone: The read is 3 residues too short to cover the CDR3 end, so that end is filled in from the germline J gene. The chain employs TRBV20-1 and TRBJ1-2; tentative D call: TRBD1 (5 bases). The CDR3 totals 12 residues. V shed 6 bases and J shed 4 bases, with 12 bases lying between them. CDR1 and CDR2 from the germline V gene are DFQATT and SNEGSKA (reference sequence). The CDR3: CSARGGTYGYTF. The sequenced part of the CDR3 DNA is TGCAGTGCGCGGGGGGGAACCTATGGC.

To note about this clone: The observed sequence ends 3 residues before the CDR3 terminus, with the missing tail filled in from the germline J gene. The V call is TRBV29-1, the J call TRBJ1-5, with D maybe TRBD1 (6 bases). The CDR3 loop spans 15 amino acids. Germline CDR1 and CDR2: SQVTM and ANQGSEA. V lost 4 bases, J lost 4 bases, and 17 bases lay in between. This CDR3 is CSVVIQGRDNQPQHF. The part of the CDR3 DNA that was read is TGCAGCGTTGTTATACAGGGCCGAGATAATCAGCCC.

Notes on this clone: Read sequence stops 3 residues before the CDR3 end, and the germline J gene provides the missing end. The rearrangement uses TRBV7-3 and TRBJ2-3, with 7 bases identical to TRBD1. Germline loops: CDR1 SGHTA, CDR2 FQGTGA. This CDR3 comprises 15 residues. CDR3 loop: CASSAGTVVQETQYF. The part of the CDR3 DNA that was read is TGTGCCAGCAGCGCCGGGACAGTAGTTCAAGAGACG.

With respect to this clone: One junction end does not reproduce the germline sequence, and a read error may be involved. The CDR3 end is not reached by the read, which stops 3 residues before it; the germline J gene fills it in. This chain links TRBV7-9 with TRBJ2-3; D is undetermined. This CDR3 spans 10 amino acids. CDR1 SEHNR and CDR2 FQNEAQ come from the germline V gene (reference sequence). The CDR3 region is CASSSETQYF. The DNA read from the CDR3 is TGTGCCAGCAGTTCAGAGACG.

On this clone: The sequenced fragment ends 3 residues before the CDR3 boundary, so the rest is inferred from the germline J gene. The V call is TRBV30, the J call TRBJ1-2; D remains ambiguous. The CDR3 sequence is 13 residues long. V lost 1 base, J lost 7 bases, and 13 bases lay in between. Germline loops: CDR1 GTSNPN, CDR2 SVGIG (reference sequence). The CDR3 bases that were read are TGTGCCTGGAGTGATACGAGGGTGTCTGGC. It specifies CAWSDTRVSG. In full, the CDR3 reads CAWSDTRVSGYTF.

CDR3 in amino acids: CASGGDRDVYNSPLHF. The CDR3 bases that were read are TGTGCCAGCGGGGGGGACAGGGACGTCTATAATTCACCC. The chain combines TRBV7-8 with TRBJ1-6, with TRBD1 identical over 9 bases. The read ends 3 residues shy of where the CDR3 ends; the end is completed using the germline J gene. The CDR3 sequence is 16 residues long. Germline CDR1 SGHVS, CDR2 FQNEAQ. The V segment lost 8 bases and the J segment 3 bases; nucleotides outside the gene matches: 8. The variable domain in full, completed from reference TRBV7-8 and TRBJ1-6, reads GAGVSQSPRYKVAKRGQDVALRCDPISGHVSLFWYQQALGQGPEFLTYFQNEAQLDKSGLPSDRFFAERPEGSVSTLKIQRTQQEDSAVYLCASGGDRDVYNSPLHFGNGTRLTVT.

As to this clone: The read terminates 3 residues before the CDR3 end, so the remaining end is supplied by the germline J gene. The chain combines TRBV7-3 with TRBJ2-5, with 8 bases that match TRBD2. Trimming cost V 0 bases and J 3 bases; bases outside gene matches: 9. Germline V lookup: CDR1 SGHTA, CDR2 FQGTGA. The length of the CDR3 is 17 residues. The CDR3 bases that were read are TGTGCCAGCAGCTTAACTTCTGGGACTAGGGGCGAAGAGACC. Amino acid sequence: CASSLTSGTRGEET. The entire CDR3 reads CASSLTSGTRGEETQYF.

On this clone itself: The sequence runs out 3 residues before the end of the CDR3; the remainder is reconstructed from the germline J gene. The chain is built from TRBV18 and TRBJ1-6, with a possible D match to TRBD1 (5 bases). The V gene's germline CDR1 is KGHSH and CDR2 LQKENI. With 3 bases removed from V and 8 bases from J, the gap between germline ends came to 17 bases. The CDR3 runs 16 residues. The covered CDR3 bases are TGTGCCAGCTCACCTCGCTCACAGGACCCTTATTCACCC. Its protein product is CASSPRSQDPYSP. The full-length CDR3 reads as CASSPRSQDPYSPLHF.

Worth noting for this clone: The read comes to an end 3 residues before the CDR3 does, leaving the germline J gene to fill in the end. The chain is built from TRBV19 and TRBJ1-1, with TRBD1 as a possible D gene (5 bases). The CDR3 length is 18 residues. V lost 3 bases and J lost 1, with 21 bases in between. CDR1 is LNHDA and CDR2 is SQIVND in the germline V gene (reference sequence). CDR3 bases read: TGTGCCAGTAGTATGACTTTCGGTGGGGCCCCTGGGAACACTGAA. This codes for CASSMTFGGAPGNTE. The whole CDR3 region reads CASSMTFGGAPGNTEAFF.

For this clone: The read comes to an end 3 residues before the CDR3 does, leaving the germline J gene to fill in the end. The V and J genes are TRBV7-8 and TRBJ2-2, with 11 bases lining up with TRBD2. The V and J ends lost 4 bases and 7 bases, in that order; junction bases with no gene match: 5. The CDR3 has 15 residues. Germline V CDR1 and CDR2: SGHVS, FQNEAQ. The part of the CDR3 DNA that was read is TGTGCCAGCAGCTGGGGACTAGCGGACGGCGGGGAG. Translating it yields CASSWGLADGGE. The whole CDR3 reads CASSWGLADGGELFF.

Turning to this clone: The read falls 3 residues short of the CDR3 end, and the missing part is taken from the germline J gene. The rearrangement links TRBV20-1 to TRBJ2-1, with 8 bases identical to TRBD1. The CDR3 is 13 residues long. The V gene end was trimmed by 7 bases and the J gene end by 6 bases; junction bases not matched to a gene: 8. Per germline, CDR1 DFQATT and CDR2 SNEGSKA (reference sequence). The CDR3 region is CSVHRGASNEQFF. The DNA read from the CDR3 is TGCAGTGTCCACAGGGGGGCGAGCAATGAG.

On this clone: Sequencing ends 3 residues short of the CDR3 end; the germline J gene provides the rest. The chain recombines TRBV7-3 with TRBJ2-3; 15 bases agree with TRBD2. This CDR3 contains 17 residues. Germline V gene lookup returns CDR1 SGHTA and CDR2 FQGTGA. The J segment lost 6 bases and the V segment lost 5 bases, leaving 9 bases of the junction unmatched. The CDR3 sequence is CASSPLGLAGGSDTQYF. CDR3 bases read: TGTGCCAGCAGCCCCTTGGGACTAGCGGGAGGTTCTGATACG.

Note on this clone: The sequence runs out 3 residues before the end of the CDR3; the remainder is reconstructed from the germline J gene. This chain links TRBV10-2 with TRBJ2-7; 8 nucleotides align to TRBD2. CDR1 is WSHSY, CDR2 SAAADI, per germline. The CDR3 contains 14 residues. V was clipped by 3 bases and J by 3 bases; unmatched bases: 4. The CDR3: CASSETSGDYEQYF. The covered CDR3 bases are TGCGCCAGCAGTGAAACTAGCGGAGACTACGAG.

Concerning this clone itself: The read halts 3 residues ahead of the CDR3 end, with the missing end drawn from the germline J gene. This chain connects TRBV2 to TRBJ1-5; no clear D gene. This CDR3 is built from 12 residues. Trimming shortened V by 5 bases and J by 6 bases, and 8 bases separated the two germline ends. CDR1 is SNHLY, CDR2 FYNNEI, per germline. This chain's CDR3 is CASSPKVQPQHF. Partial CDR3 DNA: TGTGCCAGCAGTCCCAAGGTTCAGCCC.

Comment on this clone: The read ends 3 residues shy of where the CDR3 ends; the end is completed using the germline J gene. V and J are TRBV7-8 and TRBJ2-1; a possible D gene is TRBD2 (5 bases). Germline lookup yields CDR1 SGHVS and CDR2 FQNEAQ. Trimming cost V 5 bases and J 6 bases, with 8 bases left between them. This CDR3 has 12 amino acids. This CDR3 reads CASSRTVNEQFF. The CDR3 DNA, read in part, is TGTGCCAGCAGCCGGACTGTCAATGAG.

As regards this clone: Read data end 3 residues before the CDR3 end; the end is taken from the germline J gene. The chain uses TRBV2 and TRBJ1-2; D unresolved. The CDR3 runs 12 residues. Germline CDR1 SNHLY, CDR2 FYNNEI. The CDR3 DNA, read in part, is TGTGCCAGCAGTGAAGCTTCTACGGGC. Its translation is CASSEASTG. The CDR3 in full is CASSEASTGYTF.